Reported below is one T cell receptor (beta chain). The data stem from a study of shared T cell receptors in the human thymus. Trimming pared 6 bases from V and 4 bases from J, leaving 16 bases between. The CDR3 runs 14 residues. Germline values: CDR1 LNHDA, CDR2 SQIVND (reference sequence). Some clones are missing from TCRdb's copy, which holds only in-frame ones; the method was immunoSEQ multiplex PCR. The sample yields hundreds of thousands of clones, about 95% seen once. The specimen sequenced was thymocytes. The V call is TRBV19, the J call TRBJ2-7; D is possibly TRBD1 (6 bases). This clonotype was obtained from a human donor. The CDR3 nucleotides are TGTGCCAGTAGCCAGGACAGACGAGCTTACGAGCAGTACTTC. Its protein product is CASSQDRRAYEQYF.